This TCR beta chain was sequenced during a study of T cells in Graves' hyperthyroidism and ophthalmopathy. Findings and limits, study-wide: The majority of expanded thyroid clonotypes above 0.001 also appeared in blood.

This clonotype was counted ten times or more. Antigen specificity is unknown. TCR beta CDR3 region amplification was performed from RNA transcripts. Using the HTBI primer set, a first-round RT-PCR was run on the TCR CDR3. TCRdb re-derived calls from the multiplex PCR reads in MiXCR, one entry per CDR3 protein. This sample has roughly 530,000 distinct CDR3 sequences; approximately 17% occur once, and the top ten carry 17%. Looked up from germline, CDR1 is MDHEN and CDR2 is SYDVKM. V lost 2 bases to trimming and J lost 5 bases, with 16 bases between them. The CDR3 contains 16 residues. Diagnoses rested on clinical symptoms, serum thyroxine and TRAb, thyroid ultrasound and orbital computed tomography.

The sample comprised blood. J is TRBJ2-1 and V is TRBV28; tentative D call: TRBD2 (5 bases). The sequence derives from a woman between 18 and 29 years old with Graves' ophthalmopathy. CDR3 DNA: TGTGCCAGCAGTTTAGAGAGCGGCGGAGTGAACAATGAGCAGTTCTTC. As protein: CASSLESGGVNNEQFF.